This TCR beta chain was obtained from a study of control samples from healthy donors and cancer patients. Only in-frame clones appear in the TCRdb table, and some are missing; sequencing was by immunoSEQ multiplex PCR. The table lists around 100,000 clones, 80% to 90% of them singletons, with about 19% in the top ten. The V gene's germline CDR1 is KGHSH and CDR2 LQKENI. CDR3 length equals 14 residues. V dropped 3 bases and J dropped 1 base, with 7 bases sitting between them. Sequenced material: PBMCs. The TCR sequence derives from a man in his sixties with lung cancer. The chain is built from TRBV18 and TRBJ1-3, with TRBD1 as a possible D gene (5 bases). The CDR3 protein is CASSPEGSGNTIYF. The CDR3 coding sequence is TGTGCCAGCTCACCGGAGGGGTCTGGAAACACCATATATTTT. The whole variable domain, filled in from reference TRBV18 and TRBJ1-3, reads NAGVMQNPRHLVRRRGQEARLRCSPMKGHSHVYWYRQLPEEGLKFMVYLQKENIIDESGMPKERFSAEFPKEGPSILRIQQVVRGDSAAYFCASSPEGSGNTIYFGEGSWLTVV.